This is a list of T cell receptor beta chains from one sample in a study of CD8+ T cells in alopecia areata. Data came from immunoSEQ multiplex PCR; TCRdb stores just in-frame clones and leaves some out. The sample shows approximately 220,000 clones, 35% to 45% of them seen only once. Here the sequenced sample was CD4+ T cells sorted from blood, taken at approximately week 30, from a patient treated with tofacitinib. These receptors all come from a human donor with alopecia areata. Both conserved end residues are part of each CDR3. Clone size is not always given. Where it is, it says once, few, many or a class for expanded clones.

clone_size | v_call | cdr3_aa
few | TRBV25-1 | CASSEYRGLLGETQYF
. | TRBV5-6 | CASSFSGIGEQYF
few | TRBV4-2 | CASSQGPDLAGEINEQFF
. | TRBV6-5 | CATGHLQETQYF
. | TRBV10-2 | CASRTRTVKGGETQYF
. | TRBV21-1 | CASSCNRLPYNEQFF
few | TRBV5-1 | CASSLGRQGPAFF
. | TRBV27 | CASRQTSGANVLTF
. | TRBV4-2 | CASSQETYEQYF
few | TRBV4-1 | CASSLGLAASYEQYF
few | TRBV5-4 | CASSQRERSYEQYF
few | TRBV9 | CASSVDPTSEAFF
. | TRBV7-9 | CASSMTGYNEQFF
. | TRBV7-2 | CASSRQGVYGYTF
few | TRBV14 | CASSPTGFTGELFF
. | TRBV30 | CAWTLGDIQYF
. | TRBV7-8 | CASSLGTNQETQYF
. | TRBV2 | CASRTDFYEQYF
. | TRBV5-4 | CASSYVRSAETQYF
. | TRBV15 | CATSRTGLSPLHF
few | TRBV21-1 | CASSEPSGISYEQYF
. | TRBV30 | CAWRTSPNTQYF
. | TRBV5-1 | CASSSGTGFTGELFF
. | TRBV29-1 | CSVRDNEKLFF
few | TRBV23-1 | CASSKRRNAGQDTSDTQYF
few | TRBV30 | CAWSPREGLGRYNEQFF
. | TRBV4-2 | CASSQGTYEQYF
. | TRBV5-1 | CASSRVDGPGVLTF
. | TRBV6-5 | CASSYTHANTGELFF